This T cell receptor (beta chain) was identified in a study of human thymus T cells. Study findings and constraints: Repertoires from thymus and blood appeared to show biased V and J gene usage.

Corrective heart surgery yielded resections, and these provided the thymus tissue. Trimming removed 2 bases at V and 0 bases at J, with 16 bases between. Germline V gene lookup returns CDR1 SGHRS and CDR2 YFSETQ. The CDR3 runs to 17 residues. Concerning this clone itself: Its cognate antigen is unknown.

Assay: immunoSEQ multiplex PCR; the TCRdb copy retains only in-frame clones and omits some. The sample consists of some 130,000 clones, around 95% of them appearing once. Sequencing was performed on thymus tissue. The chain recombines TRBV5-1 with TRBJ2-3, with D perhaps assigned TRBD1 or TRBD2 (5 bases each). The receptor was isolated from a boy in the first two years of life with a congenital heart defect but otherwise immunologically healthy. Here the CDR3 DNA reads TGCGCCAGCAGCTTTGGTTCTGGGGGACGGAGCACAGATACGCAGTATTTT. Residues: CASSFGSGGRSTDTQYF.